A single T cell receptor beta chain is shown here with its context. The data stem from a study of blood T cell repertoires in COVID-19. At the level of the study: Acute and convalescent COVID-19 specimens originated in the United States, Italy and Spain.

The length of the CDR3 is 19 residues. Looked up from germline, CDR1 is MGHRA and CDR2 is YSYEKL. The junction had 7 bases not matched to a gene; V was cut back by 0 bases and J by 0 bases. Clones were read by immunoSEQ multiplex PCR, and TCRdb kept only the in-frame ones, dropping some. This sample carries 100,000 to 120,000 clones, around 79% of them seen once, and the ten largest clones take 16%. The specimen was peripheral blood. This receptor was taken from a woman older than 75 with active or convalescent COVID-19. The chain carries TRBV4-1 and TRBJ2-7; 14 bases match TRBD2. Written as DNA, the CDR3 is TGCGCCAGCAGCCAAGAGAGGAGACTAGCGGGAGGGAGCTCCTACGAGCAGTACTTC. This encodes CASSQERRLAGGSSYEQYF.